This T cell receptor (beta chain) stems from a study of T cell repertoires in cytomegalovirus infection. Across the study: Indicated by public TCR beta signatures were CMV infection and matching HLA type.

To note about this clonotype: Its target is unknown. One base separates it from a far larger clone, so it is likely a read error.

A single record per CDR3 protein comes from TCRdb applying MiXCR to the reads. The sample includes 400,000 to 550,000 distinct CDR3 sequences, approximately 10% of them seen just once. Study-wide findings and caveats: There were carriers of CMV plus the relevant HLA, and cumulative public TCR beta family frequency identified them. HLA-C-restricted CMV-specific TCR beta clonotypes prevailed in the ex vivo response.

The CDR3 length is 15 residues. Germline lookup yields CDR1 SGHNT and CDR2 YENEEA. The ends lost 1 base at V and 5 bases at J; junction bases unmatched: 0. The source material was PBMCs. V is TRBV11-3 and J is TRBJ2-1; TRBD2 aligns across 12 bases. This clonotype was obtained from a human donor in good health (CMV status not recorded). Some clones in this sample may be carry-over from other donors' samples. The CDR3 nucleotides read TGTGCCAGCAGCTTAGGGACTAGCGGGAACAATGAGCAGTTCTTC. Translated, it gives CASSLGTSGNNEQFF.